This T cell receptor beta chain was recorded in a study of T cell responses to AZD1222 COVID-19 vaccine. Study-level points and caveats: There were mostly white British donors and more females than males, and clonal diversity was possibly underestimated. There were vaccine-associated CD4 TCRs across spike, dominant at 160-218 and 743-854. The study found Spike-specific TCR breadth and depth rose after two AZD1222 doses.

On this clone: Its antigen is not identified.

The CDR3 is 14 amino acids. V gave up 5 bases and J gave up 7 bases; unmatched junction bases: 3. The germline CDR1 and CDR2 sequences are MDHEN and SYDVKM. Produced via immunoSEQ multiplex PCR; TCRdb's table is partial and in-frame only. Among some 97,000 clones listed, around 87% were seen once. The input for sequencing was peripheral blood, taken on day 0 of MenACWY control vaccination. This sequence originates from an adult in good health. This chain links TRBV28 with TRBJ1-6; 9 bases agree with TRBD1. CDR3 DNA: TGTGCCAGCAGTCTCGGGACAGGGAATTCACCCCTCCACTTT. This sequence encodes CASSLGTGNSPLHF.